This TCR beta chain was captured in a study of T cell responses to AZD1222 COVID-19 vaccine. Sequenced by immunoSEQ multiplex PCR; TCRdb stores in-frame clones only, minus some. The table lists around 120,000 clones, roughly 91% of them singletons. The sequence was obtained from an adult who received the AZD1222 COVID-19 vaccine. The sample consisted of peripheral blood, taken 28 days after the second AZD1222 dose.

CDR3 DNA: TGTGCCAGCTCACCGGGGACAGGGTCTGAAGCTTTCTTT. This gives the protein CASSPGTGSEAFF. This rearrangement joins TRBV18 to TRBJ1-1; 9 nucleotides agree with TRBD1. Trimming at V came to 3 bases and at J to 6 bases, leaving 2 bases not matched to a gene. This CDR3 is 13 amino acids long. Germline V gives CDR1 KGHSH, CDR2 LQKENI. Together with reference TRBV18 and TRBJ1-1, the CDR3 gives the full variable domain: NAGVMQNPRHLVRRRGQEARLRCSPMKGHSHVYWYRQLPEEGLKFMVYLQKENIIDESGMPKERFSAEFPKEGPSILRIQQVVRGDSAAYFCASSPGTGSEAFFGQGTRLTVV.